This TCR beta chain was observed in a study of beta chain features in type 1 diabetes. Expressed TCRB transcripts were sequenced because the isolated RNA had all been reverse transcribed beforehand. The protocol was immunoSEQ multiplex PCR, while the TCRdb copy is restricted to in-frame clones and leaves out a portion. The sample has around 300,000 clones, 15% seen once. Using CD45RO/CCR7/CD25/CD127/CD95/CD27, CD4+ naive, central memory, regulatory and stem cell-like memory cells were sorted. This clone was picked up a small number of times. No antigen is known for it. Study conclusions and caveats: Patients with Type 1 diabetes showed moderately but significantly shorter TCRB CDR3s in all four CD4+ subsets.

The receptor's source is a man aged 18-30 years with type 1 diabetes. What was sequenced was naive CD4+ T cells from blood.

The CDR3 loop reads CASTVGQGRREDGYTF. In DNA form, the CDR3 reads TGCGCCAGCACCGTCGGACAGGGGCGCCGGGAGGACGGCTACACCTTC. This rearrangement joins TRBV4-1 to TRBJ1-2, with 9 bases fitting TRBD1. CDR1 and CDR2 from the germline V gene are MGHRA and YSYEKL. J lost 8 bases, V lost 7 bases, and 17 bases had no gene match. There are 16 residues in the CDR3.